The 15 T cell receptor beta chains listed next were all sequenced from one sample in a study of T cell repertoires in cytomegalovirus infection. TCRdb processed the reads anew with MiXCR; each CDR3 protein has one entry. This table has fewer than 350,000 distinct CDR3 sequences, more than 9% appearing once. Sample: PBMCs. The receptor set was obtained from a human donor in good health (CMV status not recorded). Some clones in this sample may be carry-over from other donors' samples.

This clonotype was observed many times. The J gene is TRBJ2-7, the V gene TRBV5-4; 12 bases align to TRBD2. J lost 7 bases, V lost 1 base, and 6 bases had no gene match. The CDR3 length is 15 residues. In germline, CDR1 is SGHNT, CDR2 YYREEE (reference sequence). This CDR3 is CASSLLAGGPREQYF. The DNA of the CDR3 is TGTGCCAGCAGCTTGCTAGCGGGAGGGCCGCGAGAGCAGTACTTC.

This CDR3 is CASRPPGGNQPQHF. In DNA form, the CDR3 reads TGTGCCAGTAGACCGCCTGGGGGCAATCAGCCCCAGCATTTT. The chain combines TRBV19 with TRBJ1-5; D not certain. The germline V and J ends were trimmed by 6 bases and 2 bases, with 11 bases remaining between them. Germline assignment: CDR1 LNHDA and CDR2 SQIVND (reference sequence). This CDR3 region has 14 residues.

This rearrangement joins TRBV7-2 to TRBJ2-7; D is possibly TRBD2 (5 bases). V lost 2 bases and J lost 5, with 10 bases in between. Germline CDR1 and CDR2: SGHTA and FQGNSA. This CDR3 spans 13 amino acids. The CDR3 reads CASSLIGVHEQYF. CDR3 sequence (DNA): TGTGCCAGCAGCTTAATCGGGGTCCACGAGCAGTACTTC.

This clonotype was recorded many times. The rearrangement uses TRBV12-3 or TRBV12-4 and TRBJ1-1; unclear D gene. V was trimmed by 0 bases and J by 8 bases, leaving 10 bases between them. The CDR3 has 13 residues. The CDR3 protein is CASSLAGRNEAFF. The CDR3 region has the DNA TGTGCCAGCAGTTTAGCGGGGAGGAACGAAGCTTTCTTT.

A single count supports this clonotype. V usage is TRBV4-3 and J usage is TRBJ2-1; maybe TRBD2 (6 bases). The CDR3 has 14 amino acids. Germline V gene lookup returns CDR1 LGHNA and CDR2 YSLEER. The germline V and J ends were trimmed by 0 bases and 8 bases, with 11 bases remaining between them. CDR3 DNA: TGCGCCAGCAGCCAAGAGGGGGGTTTTGATGAGCAGTTCTTC. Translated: CASSQEGGFDEQFF.

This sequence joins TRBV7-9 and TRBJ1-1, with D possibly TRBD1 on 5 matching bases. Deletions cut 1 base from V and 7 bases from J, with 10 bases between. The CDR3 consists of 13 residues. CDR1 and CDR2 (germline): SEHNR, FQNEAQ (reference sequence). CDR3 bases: TGTGCCAGCAGCTTAGAGGTGGGGGGTGAAGCTTTCTTT. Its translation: CASSLEVGGEAFF.

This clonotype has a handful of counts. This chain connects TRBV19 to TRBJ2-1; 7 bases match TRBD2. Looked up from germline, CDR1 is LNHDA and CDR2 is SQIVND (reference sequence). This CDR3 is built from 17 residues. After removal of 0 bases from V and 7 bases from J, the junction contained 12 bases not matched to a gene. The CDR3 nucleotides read TGTGCCAGTAGTATAGATAGAGTCGTGGGAGGGCCTAATGAGCAGTTCTTC. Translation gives CASSIDRVVGGPNEQFF. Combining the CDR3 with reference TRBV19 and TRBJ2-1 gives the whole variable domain DGGITQSPKYLFRKEGQNVTLSCEQNLNHDAMYWYRQDPGQGLRLIYYSQIVNDFQKGDIAEGYSVSREKKESFPLTVTSAQKNPTAFYLCASSIDRVVGGPNEQFFGPGTRLTVL.

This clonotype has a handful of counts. CDR3 region: CASSSKPPGAANTGELFF. The CDR3, as DNA: TGTGCCAGCAGCTCGAAACCCCCAGGGGCAGCGAACACCGGGGAGCTGTTTTTT. The chain recombines TRBV7-2 with TRBJ2-2; D is possibly TRBD1 (6 bases). CDR1 is SGHTA, CDR2 FQGNSA, per germline. Trimming pared 4 bases from V and 0 bases from J, leaving 18 bases between. The CDR3 covers 18 residues. Full variable domain (outside the CDR3, taken from reference TRBV7-2 and TRBJ2-2): GAGVSQSPSNKVTEKGKDVELRCDPISGHTALYWYRQSLGQGLEFLIYFQGNSAPDKSGLPSDRFSAERTGGSVSTLTIQRTQQEDSAVYLCASSSKPPGAANTGELFFGEGSRLTVL.

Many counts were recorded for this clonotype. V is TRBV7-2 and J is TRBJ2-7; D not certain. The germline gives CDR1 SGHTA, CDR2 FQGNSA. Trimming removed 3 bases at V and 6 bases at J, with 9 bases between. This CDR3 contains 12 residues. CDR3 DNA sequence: TGTGCCAGCAGCTTGGCCCTGAGCGAGCAGTACTTC. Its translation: CASSLALSEQYF.

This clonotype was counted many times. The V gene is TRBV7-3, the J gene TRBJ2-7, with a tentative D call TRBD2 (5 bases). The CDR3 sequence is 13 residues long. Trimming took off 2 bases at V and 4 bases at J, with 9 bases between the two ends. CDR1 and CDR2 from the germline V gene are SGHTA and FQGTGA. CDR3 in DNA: TGTGCCAGCAGCTTATATCGGGGATACGAGCAGTACTTC. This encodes CASSLYRGYEQYF.

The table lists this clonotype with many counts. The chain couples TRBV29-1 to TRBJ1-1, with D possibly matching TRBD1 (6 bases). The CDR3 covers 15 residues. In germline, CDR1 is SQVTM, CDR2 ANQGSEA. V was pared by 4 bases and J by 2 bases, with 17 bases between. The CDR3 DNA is TGCAGCGTTGGGGGACATGGGGGTCCCAACACTGAAGCTTTCTTT. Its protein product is CSVGGHGGPNTEAFF.

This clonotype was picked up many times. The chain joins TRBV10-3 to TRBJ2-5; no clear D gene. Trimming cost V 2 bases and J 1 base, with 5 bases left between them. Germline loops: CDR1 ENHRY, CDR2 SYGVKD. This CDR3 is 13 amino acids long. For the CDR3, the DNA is TGTGCCATCAGTGAGAGCGCCCAAGAGACCCAGTACTTC. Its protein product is CAISESAQETQYF.

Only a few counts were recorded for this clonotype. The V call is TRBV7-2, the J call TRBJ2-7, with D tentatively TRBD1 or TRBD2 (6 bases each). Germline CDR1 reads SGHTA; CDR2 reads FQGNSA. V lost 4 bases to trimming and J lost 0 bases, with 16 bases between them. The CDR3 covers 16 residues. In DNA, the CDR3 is TGTGCCAGCAGCTCGTATCGGGGGCTCTACTCCTACGAGCAGTACTTC. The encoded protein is CASSSYRGLYSYEQYF.

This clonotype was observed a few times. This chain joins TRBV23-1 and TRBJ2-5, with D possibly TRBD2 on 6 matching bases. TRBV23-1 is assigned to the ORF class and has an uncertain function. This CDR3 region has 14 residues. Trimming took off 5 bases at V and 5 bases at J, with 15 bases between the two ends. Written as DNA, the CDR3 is TGCGCCAGCAGTAACGGGACTCAGCACGAGACCCAGTACTTC. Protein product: CASSNGTQHETQYF.

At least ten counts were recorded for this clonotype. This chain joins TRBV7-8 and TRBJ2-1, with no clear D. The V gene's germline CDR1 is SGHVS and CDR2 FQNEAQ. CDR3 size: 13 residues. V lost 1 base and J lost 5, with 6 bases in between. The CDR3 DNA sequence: TGTGCCAGCAGCTTAGATCGGAACAATGAGCAGTTCTTC. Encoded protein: CASSLDRNNEQFF.